Listed here are 10 T cell receptor beta chains from one sample, sequenced in a study of cytomegalovirus exposure and HLA in healthy donors. PCR amplification relied on 60 Vbeta primers (plus 13 Jbeta primers). The data were produced by immunoSEQ multiplex PCR, yet TCRdb's version contains in-frame clones alone and is incomplete. The sample records 100,000 to 150,000 clones, over 65% being singletons. Material: PBMCs. Every receptor here comes from a man younger than 40 in good health and CMV-seronegative.

CDR3 DNA sequence: TGTGCCAGCAGCTTTGGACTAGCACAAGAGACCCAGTACTTC. This translates into CASSFGLAQETQYF. The chain couples TRBV5-4 to TRBJ2-5; 8 nucleotides match TRBD2. Germline V gives CDR1 SGHNT, CDR2 YYREEE (reference sequence). V was clipped by 2 bases and J by 2 bases; unmatched bases: 2. The CDR3 is made up of 14 amino acids. Full variable domain (missing parts from reference TRBV5-4 and TRBJ2-5): ETGVTQSPTHLIKTRGQQVTLRCSSQSGHNTVSWYQQALGQGPQFIFQYYREEENGRGNFPPRFSGLQFPNYSSELNVNALELDDSALYLCASSFGLAQETQYFGPGTRLLVL.

This clone was counted between two and nine times. CDR3 amino acids: CASRGGGGRDEQFF. The CDR3 coding sequence is TGTGCCAGCAGAGGGGGTGGGGGACGGGATGAGCAGTTCTTC. The chain carries TRBV6-1 and TRBJ2-1; weak D call: TRBD1 (6 bases). Germline CDR1 is MNHNS and CDR2 is SASEGT. The germline V and J ends were trimmed by 6 bases and 8 bases, with 17 bases remaining between them. The CDR3 spans 14 residues.

V gene TRBV7-8 combines with J gene TRBJ1-1, with a possible D match to TRBD1 (6 bases). V shed 5 bases and J shed 5 bases, with 21 bases lying between them. There are 16 residues in the CDR3. The germline CDR1 and CDR2 sequences are SGHVS and FQNEAQ. The CDR3 DNA follows: TGTGCCAGCAGCCACAGGGCAAAATGGCTTGGGACTGAAGCTTTCTTT. Translation gives CASSHRAKWLGTEAFF.

This clone has a handful of counts. The CDR3 nucleotides are TGTGCCAGCAGCTCGCGCGGGGGGTTTACCGGGGAGCTGTTTTTT. Protein: CASSSRGGFTGELFF. The chain has TRBV5-6 and TRBJ2-2; 8 bases line up with TRBD2. This CDR3 region has 15 residues. Germline CDR1 reads SGHDT; CDR2 reads YYEEEE. After removal of 3 bases from V and 5 bases from J, the junction contained 6 bases not matched to a gene.

The chain links TRBV6-5 to TRBJ2-7, with TRBD1 matching 7 bases. CDR1 is MNHEY and CDR2 is SVGAGI in the germline V gene. The CDR3 is made up of 15 amino acids. V lost 5 bases and J lost 1; bases outside the gene matches: 8. The CDR3 coding sequence is TGTGCCAGCAGTCTTAATTGGGACAGTTCCTACGAGCAGTACTTC. This translates into CASSLNWDSSYEQYF.

The chain uses TRBV7-9 and TRBJ1-3; possibly TRBD1 for D (5 bases). V was pared by 6 bases and J by 7 bases, with 16 bases between. The length of the CDR3 is 14 residues. Per the germline V gene, CDR1 is SEHNR and CDR2 is FQNEAQ (reference sequence). The CDR3 loop is CASRQDRWMNTIYF. Written as DNA, the CDR3 is TGTGCCAGCAGACAGGACCGGTGGATGAACACCATATATTTT.

The CDR3: CASSQALTGSSYNEQFF. CDR3 nucleotides: TGCGCCAGCAGCCAAGCCTTAACAGGTAGCTCCTACAATGAGCAGTTCTTC. This chain connects TRBV4-1 to TRBJ2-1; maybe TRBD1 (5 bases). The germline V and J ends were trimmed by 1 base and 0 bases, with 13 bases remaining between them. The CDR3 is 17 residues long. CDR1 and CDR2 (germline): MGHRA, YSYEKL.

The rearrangement links TRBV6-5 to TRBJ1-2; 7 bases line up with TRBD1. Germline CDR1 MNHEY, CDR2 SVGAGI. The CDR3 runs to 14 residues. The V and J ends lost 2 bases and 2 bases, in that order; junction bases with no gene match: 2. The CDR3 sequence is CASSYRTGNYGYTF. The CDR3, as DNA: TGTGCCAGCAGTTACCGGACAGGCAACTATGGCTACACCTTC.

This clone was observed a single time. The V call is TRBV19, the J call TRBJ1-4, with D tentatively TRBD1 (5 bases). The CDR3 is made up of 14 amino acids. The germline CDR1 and CDR2 sequences are LNHDA and SQIVND (reference sequence). The V end was cut by 9 bases, the J end by 4 bases, with 15 bases between. The CDR3 protein is CASCGGTFNEKLFF. The CDR3 DNA sequence: TGTGCCAGCTGCGGCGGGACCTTTAATGAAAAACTGTTTTTT.

J is TRBJ1-1 and V is TRBV28, with D perhaps TRBD1 (6 bases). In germline, CDR1 is MDHEN, CDR2 SYDVKM. CDR3 length: 16 residues. Deletions cut 4 bases from V and 6 bases from J, with 21 bases between. CDR3 DNA sequence: TGTGCCAGCAGTTCACCAATTACAGGGAACAGCCCTGAAGCTTTCTTT. Translation: CASSSPITGNSPEAFF.